The clone carrying this T cell receptor beta chain was seen a few times. This sample was included in a study of patients and donors after allogeneic stem cell transplantation. The V gene's germline CDR1 is LGHDT and CDR2 YNNKEL (reference sequence). The ends were cut back, 2 bases at V and 8 bases at J, with 13 bases in the middle. The CDR3 sequence is 15 residues long. TCRdb independently ran MiXCR on the RT-PCR reads; one entry per CDR3 protein. Among 150,000 to 200,000 distinct CDR3 sequences listed, about 29% were seen once. The rearrangement links TRBV3-1 to TRBJ1-6; D gene unclear. The clonotype was recovered from a human donor who was either an allogeneic HSCT recipient or a stem cell or donor lymphocyte infusion donor (not recorded which). It is not recorded whose cells these are; they may come from a transplant donor. The specimen sequenced was blood, either unsorted or a sorted T cell fraction (not recorded which). DNA of the CDR3: TGTGCCAGCAGCCAAAGATCGGGGTCGGATTCACCCCTCCACTTT. It is translated as CASSQRSGSDSPLHF. Combining the CDR3 with reference TRBV3-1 and TRBJ1-6 gives the whole variable domain DTAVSQTPKYLVTQMGNDKSIKCEQNLGHDTMYWYKQDSKKFLKIMFSYNNKELIINETVPNRFSPKSPDKAHLNLHINSLELGDSAVYFCASSQRSGSDSPLHFGNGTRLTVT.